These T cell receptor beta chains were read from a single sample in a study of identifying expanded T cells in peripheral blood. The method was immunoSEQ multiplex PCR; TCRdb's version includes in-frame clones alone and lacks a portion of them. The sample includes under 130,000 clones, roughly 90% of them seen just once. The specimen sequenced was blood. The source of these receptors is a person aged 18 to 70 in good health. The CDR3 runs from the conserved cysteine through the conserved F or W. The D gene is left open where the match is weak. Where a row states a size, it is once, few, many or the class of an expanded clone; other rows omit it.

>TRBJ1-1|.|.|TRBV14
TGTGCCAGCGTGCCACATTTTGAAGCTTTCTTT
CASVPHFEAFF
>TRBJ2-3|TRBD2|.|TRBV2
TGTGCCAGCAGTGATTTTCGCCGAACCTCGGGACTAGCGGGGGGGCTGAATGAGGCAGATACGCAGTATTTT
CASSDFRRTSGLAGGLNEADTQYF
>TRBJ1-4|TRBD1|.|TRBV7-9
TGTGCCAGCAGCCCGGGGACAGGGGCCGGTGAAAAACTGTTTTTT
CASSPGTGAGEKLFF
>TRBJ1-2|.|.|TRBV18
TGTGCCAGCTCTCCGGACAGAGTCCTCTATGGCTACACCTTC
CASSPDRVLYGYTF
>TRBJ2-5|TRBD1|.|TRBV11-2
TGTGCCAGCAGCCGCTACGACAGGGGGCGGGAAGAGACCCAGTACTTC
CASSRYDRGREETQYF
>TRBJ1-2|.|.|TRBV5-6
TGTGCCAGCATAGGCCCGGGACCCTATGGCTACACCTTC
CASIGPGPYGYTF
>TRBJ1-5|.|.|TRBV19
TGTGCCAGTAGTATAGGAGGGGGAAGGGGTGACAATCAGCCCCAGCATTTT
CASSIGGGRGDNQPQHF
>TRBJ2-1|.|.|TRBV15
TGTGCCACCAGCAGAGAGGTGGAGGCCTACAATGAGCAGTTCTTC
CATSREVEAYNEQFF
>TRBJ1-2|TRBD1|.|TRBV10-3
TGTGCCATCACGAGGGACAGGGGCGATCCTAACTATGGCTACACCTTC
CAITRDRGDPNYGYTF
>TRBJ1-1|.|few|TRBV5-1
TGCGCCAGCAGCTTGGTTTCGGGAAATGAAGCTTTCTTT
CASSLVSGNEAFF
>TRBJ2-7|.|.|TRBV5-6
TGTGCCAGCAGCATGCTACACTACGAGCAGTACTTC
CASSMLHYEQYF
>TRBJ1-5|TRBD1|.|TRBV4-3
TGCGCCAGCAGCAAGGCGTGGGGACAGGGGAATCAGCCCCAGCATTTT
CASSKAWGQGNQPQHF
>TRBJ2-7|.|.|TRBV18
TGTGCCAGCTCGTATGACAGGACGAGCTCCTACGAGCAGTACTTC
CASSYDRTSSYEQYF
>TRBJ2-2|.|.|TRBV5-6
TGTGCCAGCAGCTTACAGGGACGTTGGAACACCGGGGAGCTGTTTTTT
CASSLQGRWNTGELFF
>TRBJ1-1|.|once|TRBV18
TGTGCCAGCTCAGCCCTCATAGGAGGCGACACTGAAGCTTTCTTT
CASSALIGGDTEAFF
>TRBJ2-2|TRBD2|many|TRBV6-4
TGTGCCAGCAGTGCGTCAGCGGGGGGGACCGGGGAGCTGTTTTTT
CASSASAGGTGELFF
>TRBJ2-6|.|.|TRBV30
TGTGCCCATTCCCCTGGGGCCAACGTCCTGACTTTC
CAHSPGANVLTF
>TRBJ2-3|.|.|TRBV12-5
TGTGCTAGTGGTTTGCAGGGATTGCGCACAGATACGCAGTATTTT
CASGLQGLRTDTQYF
>TRBJ1-1|TRBD1|once|TRBV28
TGTGCCAGCAGCCCCAACGAGGGACAGGGGTATGGTGAAGCTTTCTTT
CASSPNEGQGYGEAFF
>TRBJ1-6|.|.|TRBV6-5
TGTGCCAGCAATTCTAATAATTCACCCCTCCACTTT
CASNSNNSPLHF
>TRBJ2-3|TRBD2|.|TRBV7-3
TGTGCCAGCAGCCTAGCGGGGAGCACAGATACGCAGTATTTT
CASSLAGSTDTQYF
>TRBJ1-6|.|.|TRBV2
TGTGCCAGCACCCTAATACAGAATTCACCCCTCCACTTT
CASTLIQNSPLHF
>TRBJ2-2|.|.|TRBV7-6
TGTGCCAGCAGCTTAGCGGGTGCAAACGGGGCCGGGGAGCTGTTTTTT
CASSLAGANGAGELFF
>TRBJ2-1|.|.|TRBV6-4
TGTGCCAGCAGTGACTCGCCCCGGTCTAGTAAGTTCTTC
CASSDSPRSSKFF
>TRBJ2-3|.|once|TRBV28
TGTGCCAGCAGTTTATCCAGGGCAGATACGCAGTATTTT
CASSLSRADTQYF
>TRBJ1-4|.|.|TRBV7-2
TGTGCCAGCAGCCGACCGACAGCTTATAATGAAAAACTGTTTTTT
CASSRPTAYNEKLFF
>TRBJ2-7|TRBD1|.|TRBV6-5
TGTGCCAGCTCCCGTGGACAGGGAAACTACGAGCAGTACTTC
CASSRGQGNYEQYF
>TRBJ2-2|.|few|TRBV5-1
TGCGCCAGCACTGACGGGGTGGGCACCGGGGAGCTGTTTTTT
CASTDGVGTGELFF
>TRBJ2-7|.|.|TRBV18
TGTGCCAGCTCACCACTTCGTGACAGGTTCGGCGAGCAGTACTTC
CASSPLRDRFGEQYF
>TRBJ2-1|TRBD2|.|TRBV18
TGTGCCAGCTCACGTTTAGGCCCCGGGGGGTCCAATGAGCAGTTCTTC
CASSRLGPGGSNEQFF
>TRBJ2-7|TRBD1|few|TRBV5-1
TGCGCCAGCAGTCAACCGGGACAGGGACGTTACTCCTACGAGCAGTACTTC
CASSQPGQGRYSYEQYF
>TRBJ2-1|.|few|TRBV4-2
TGTGCCAGCAGCCTAGTGGGCTACAATGAGCAGTTCTTC
CASSLVGYNEQFF
>TRBJ2-3|.|.|TRBV29-1
TGCAGCGTTGGGAGGGAGACTAAGGGAGATACGCAGTATTTT
CSVGRETKGDTQYF